The rows below give T cell receptor beta chains drawn from one sample of a study of CD8 T cells in ankylosing spondylitis. Using its own MiXCR run on the 5' RACE reads, TCRdb lists one record per CDR3 protein. The repertoire holds some 250,000 distinct CDR3 sequences, with approximately 11% as singletons. Sequencing was done on a sample of blood, either unsorted or a sorted T cell fraction (not recorded which). These receptors were collected from a male donor with ankylosing spondylitis or in good health (not recorded which). Both conserved end residues are part of each CDR3. A D gene is named only where the DNA matches it firmly. Only part of the rows carry a size: once, few, many, or a class if the clone is expanded.

j_call d_call clone_size v_call cdr3_aa cdr3_nt
TRBJ2-5 . . TRBV10-3 CAISELGGQETQYF TGTGCCATCAGTGAGCTAGGGGGCCAAGAGACCCAGTACTTC
TRBJ2-1 . many TRBV2 CASSDSYNEQFF TGTGCCAGCAGTGATTCCTACAATGAGCAGTTCTTC
TRBJ2-1 . . TRBV29-1 CSAGFPGTHNEQFF TGCAGCGCTGGATTCCCTGGAACCCACAATGAGCAGTTCTTC
TRBJ1-1 TRBD1 many TRBV9 CASSVGFWPPWYRDSLQEAFF TGTGCCAGCAGCGTAGGGTTCTGGCCCCCTTGGTATCGGGACAGCCTTCAGGAAGCTTTCTTT
TRBJ2-7 TRBD1 . TRBV6-1 CASSVRGQNNEQYF TGTGCCAGCAGCGTCCGGGGACAGAACAACGAGCAGTACTTC
TRBJ2-3 . few TRBV20-1 CSAREPGIGTQYF TGCAGTGCTAGAGAACCGGGGATAGGTACGCAGTATTTT
TRBJ1-5 TRBD1 many TRBV15 CATRRQGASQPQHF TGTGCCACCAGAAGACAGGGGGCTAGTCAGCCCCAGCATTTT
TRBJ2-3 TRBD2 few TRBV12-3/TRBV12-4 CASLTGGDTQYF TGTGCCAGCCTCACCGGGGGGGATACGCAGTATTTT
TRBJ1-5 TRBD1 many TRBV7-8 CASSLDNTGVDQPQHF TGTGCCAGCAGCTTAGACAATACAGGGGTAGATCAGCCCCAGCATTTT
TRBJ2-3 . few TRBV7-2 CASSSPNTDTQYF TGTGCCAGCAGCTCTCCCAACACAGATACGCAGTATTTT
TRBJ2-3 TRBD2 many TRBV6-5 CASSYATSGITDTQYF TGTGCCAGCAGTTATGCGACTAGCGGCATCACAGATACGCAGTATTTT
TRBJ1-5 . many TRBV6-5 CASSYNGNSNQPQHF TGTGCCAGCAGTTACAATGGGAATAGCAATCAGCCCCAGCATTTT
TRBJ2-1 . many TRBV5-1 CASSLPGSYNEQFF TGCGCCAGCAGCTTGCCTGGGTCCTACAATGAGCAGTTCTTC
TRBJ1-1 . many TRBV12-3/TRBV12-4 CASSPQRGRAFF TGTGCCAGCAGCCCTCAGCGGGGCCGTGCTTTCTTT
TRBJ2-7 TRBD1 many TRBV5-6 CASSHRDRGRYEQYF TGTGCCAGCAGTCACCGGGACAGGGGGCGTTACGAGCAGTACTTC
TRBJ2-5 TRBD2 many TRBV29-1 CSVELAGEEETQYF TGCAGCGTTGAATTAGCGGGAGAGGAGGAGACCCAGTACTTC
TRBJ2-7 TRBD2 many TRBV20-1 CSALSGETEQYF TGCAGTGCCCTTAGCGGGGAGACCGAGCAGTACTTC
TRBJ1-3 TRBD1 few TRBV3-1 CASSRFRDRDNTIYF TGTGCCAGCAGCCGCTTCCGGGACAGGGACAACACCATATATTTT
TRBJ1-2 TRBD1 many TRBV20-1 CSASRDRDSNGYTF TGCAGTGCCAGCCGGGACAGGGATAGCAATGGCTACACCTTC
TRBJ1-1 . . TRBV28 CASSSRHPGTEAFF TGTGCCAGCAGTTCAAGACACCCGGGGACTGAAGCTTTCTTT
TRBJ2-3 . many TRBV3-1 CASSQDYRSDTQYF TGTGCCAGCAGCCAAGACTACCGATCAGATACGCAGTATTTT
TRBJ2-3 . many TRBV4-1 CASSQETVDTQYF TGCGCCAGCAGCCAAGAAACCGTGGATACGCAGTATTTT
TRBJ1-1 . . TRBV10-3 CAISVSFANTEAFF TGTGCCATCAGTGTGTCATTTGCGAACACTGAAGCTTTCTTT
TRBJ2-7 TRBD2 many TRBV20-1 CSARDNGLALYEQYF TGCAGTGCTAGAGATAACGGACTAGCGCTGTACGAGCAGTACTTC
TRBJ2-5 TRBD1 few TRBV20-1 CSALKLGTGQETQYF TGCAGTGCTCTTAAGCTGGGGACAGGACAAGAGACCCAGTACTTC
TRBJ2-5 . many TRBV29-1 CSVDDGARGETQYF TGCAGCGTTGATGATGGGGCGAGGGGCGAGACCCAGTACTTC
TRBJ2-1 TRBD2 many TRBV12-3/TRBV12-4 CASSQRTSGREEQFF TGTGCCAGCAGCCAGAGGACTAGCGGGAGGGAGGAGCAGTTCTTC
TRBJ2-1 . . TRBV29-1 CRAQGAYNEQFF TGCAGAGCACAGGGAGCCTACAATGAGCAGTTCTTC
TRBJ2-1 . many TRBV6-2/TRBV6-3 CASSLDLPGGEQFF TGTGCCAGCAGTCTGGACCTTCCCGGCGGTGAGCAGTTCTTC
TRBJ2-6 . many TRBV29-1 CSVLSSGANVLTF TGCAGCGTTCTGAGCTCTGGGGCCAACGTCCTGACTTTC
TRBJ2-1 . . TRBV5-1 CASSLETSRRHNEQFF TGCGCCAGCAGCTTGGAGACCAGCCGGCGTCACAATGAGCAGTTCTTC
TRBJ2-3 . many TRBV7-3 CASSLRGLDTQYF TGTGCCAGCAGCTTAAGGGGGTTAGATACGCAGTATTTT
TRBJ2-5 TRBD2 . TRBV7-3 CASSLRGGAQETQYF TGTGCCAGCAGCTTACGCGGGGGGGCTCAAGAGACCCAGTACTTC
TRBJ1-6 . many TRBV5-1 CASSLGQGNSPLHF TGCGCCAGCAGCTTGGGCCAGGGCAATTCACCCCTCCACTTT
TRBJ2-6 TRBD1 . TRBV6-1 CASTYGQAGANVLTF TGTGCCAGCACCTATGGACAGGCTGGGGCCAACGTCCTGACTTTC
TRBJ2-1 TRBD2 few TRBV12-3/TRBV12-4 CASSPSTTSGRGYNEQFF TGTGCCAGCAGTCCCTCCACCACTAGCGGGAGAGGATACAATGAGCAGTTCTTC
TRBJ2-3 . . TRBV6-6 CASSLPTGAAQYF TGTGCCAGCAGTTTGCCGACCGGAGCGGCGCAGTATTTT
TRBJ2-5 . many TRBV20-1 CSARLERTETQYF TGCAGTGCTAGACTAGAGCGGACGGAGACCCAGTACTTC
TRBJ1-6 . many TRBV6-5 CASSLSVDSPLHF TGTGCCAGCAGTTTGTCCGTAGACTCCCCCCTCCACTTT
TRBJ2-3 . many TRBV20-1 CSAEMGAADTQYF TGCAGTGCAGAAATGGGGGCCGCAGATACGCAGTATTTT
TRBJ1-2 . few TRBV6-4 CASSDSRDPYGYTF TGTGCCAGCAGTGACTCAAGGGACCCCTATGGCTACACCTTC
TRBJ2-1 . many TRBV15 CATSRVSVHEQFF TGTGCCACCAGCAGAGTTTCCGTCCATGAGCAGTTCTTC
TRBJ2-7 . many TRBV6-1 CASSPWESYEQYF TGTGCCAGCAGCCCTTGGGAATCCTACGAGCAGTACTTC
TRBJ2-1 . many TRBV9 CASSVGGRTDNEQFF TGTGCCAGCAGCGTAGGTGGGAGGACAGACAATGAGCAGTTCTTC
TRBJ1-2 . . TRBV4-1 CASSPTEAGYGYTF TGCGCCAGCAGCCCAACGGAGGCCGGCTATGGCTACACCTTC
TRBJ1-2 TRBD1 many TRBV12-3/TRBV12-4 CASSGDRGVNYGYTF TGTGCCAGCAGCGGGGACAGGGGAGTTAACTATGGCTACACCTTC
TRBJ1-5 . . TRBV6-1 CASSVNRDQPQHF TGTGCCAGCAGTGTTAACAGGGATCAGCCCCAGCATTTT
TRBJ2-7 . few TRBV30 CAWEGGSSYEQYF TGTGCCTGGGAGGGGGGAAGCTCCTACGAGCAGTACTTC
TRBJ2-3 . many TRBV6-4 CASSDVRGGDTQYF TGTGCCAGCAGTGACGTGAGGGGGGGCGATACGCAGTATTTT
TRBJ2-1 . . TRBV7-8 CASSGTGDNEQFF TGTGCCAGCAGCGGAACCGGGGACAATGAGCAGTTCTTC
TRBJ2-5 . many TRBV3-1 CASRFGSGETQYF TGTGCCAGCAGATTCGGTTCTGGAGAGACCCAGTACTTC
TRBJ2-2 . many TRBV20-1 CSARTWGDTGELFF TGCAGTGCTAGAACGTGGGGGGACACCGGGGAGCTGTTTTTT
TRBJ1-3 . many TRBV12-3/TRBV12-4 CASSLGPGNTIYF TGTGCCAGCAGTTTAGGACCTGGAAACACCATATATTTT